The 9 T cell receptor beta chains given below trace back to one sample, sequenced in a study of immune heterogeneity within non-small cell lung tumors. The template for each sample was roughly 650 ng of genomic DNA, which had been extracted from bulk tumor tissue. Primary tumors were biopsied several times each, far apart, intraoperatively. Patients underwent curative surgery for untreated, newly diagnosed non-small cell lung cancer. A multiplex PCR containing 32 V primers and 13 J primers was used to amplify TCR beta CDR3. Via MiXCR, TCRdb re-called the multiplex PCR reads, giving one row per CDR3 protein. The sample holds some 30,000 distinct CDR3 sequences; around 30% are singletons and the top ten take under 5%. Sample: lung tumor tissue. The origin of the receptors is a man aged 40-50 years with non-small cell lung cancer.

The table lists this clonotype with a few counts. CDR3 bases: TGTGCCAGTAGTGAGGGGACTAGCGTTTACAATGAGCAGTTCTTC. It translates to CASSEGTSVYNEQFF. This chain uses TRBV19 with TRBJ2-1; 10 positions match TRBD2. Trimming at V came to 5 bases and at J to 4 bases, leaving 5 bases not matched to a gene. Germline lookup yields CDR1 LNHDA and CDR2 SQIVND (reference sequence). This CDR3 region has 15 residues.

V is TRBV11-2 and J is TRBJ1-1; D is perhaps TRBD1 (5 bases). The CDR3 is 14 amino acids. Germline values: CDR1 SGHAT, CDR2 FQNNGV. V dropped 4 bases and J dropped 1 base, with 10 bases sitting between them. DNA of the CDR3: TGTGCCAGCAGCTCCCGGGGACGGAACACTGAAGCTTTCTTT. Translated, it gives CASSSRGRNTEAFF. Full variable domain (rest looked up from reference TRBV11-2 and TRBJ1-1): EAGVAQSPRYKIIEKRQSVAFWCNPISGHATLYWYQQILGQGPKLLIQFQNNGVVDDSQLPKDRFSAERLKGVDSTLKIQPAKLEDSAVYLCASSSRGRNTEAFFGQGTRLTVV.

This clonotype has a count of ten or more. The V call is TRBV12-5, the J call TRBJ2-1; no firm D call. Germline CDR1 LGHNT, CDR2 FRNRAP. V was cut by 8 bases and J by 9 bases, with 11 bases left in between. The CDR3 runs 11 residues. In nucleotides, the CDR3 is TGTGCTAGTAGGCCAATCAGTGAGCAGTTCTTC. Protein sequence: CASRPISEQFF.

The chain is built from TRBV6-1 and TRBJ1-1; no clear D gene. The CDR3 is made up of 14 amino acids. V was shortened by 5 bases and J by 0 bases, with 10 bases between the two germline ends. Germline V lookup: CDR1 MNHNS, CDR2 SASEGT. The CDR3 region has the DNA TGTGCCAGCAGTCCCGACCGGCTGAACACTGAAGCTTTCTTT. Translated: CASSPDRLNTEAFF.

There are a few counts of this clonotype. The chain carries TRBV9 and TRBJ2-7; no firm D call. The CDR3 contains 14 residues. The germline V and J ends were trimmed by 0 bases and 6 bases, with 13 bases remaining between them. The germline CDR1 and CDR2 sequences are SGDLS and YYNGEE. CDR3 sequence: CASSVDPLPGEQYF. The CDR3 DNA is TGTGCCAGCAGCGTAGACCCTTTACCGGGCGAGCAGTACTTC.

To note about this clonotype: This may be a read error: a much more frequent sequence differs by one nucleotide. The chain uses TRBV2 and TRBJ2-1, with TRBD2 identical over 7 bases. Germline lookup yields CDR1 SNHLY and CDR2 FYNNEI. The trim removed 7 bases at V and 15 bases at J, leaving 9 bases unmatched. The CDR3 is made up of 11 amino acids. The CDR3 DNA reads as TGTGCCAGCATTTCAGACTGGGAGGGGTTCTTC. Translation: CASISDWEGFF.

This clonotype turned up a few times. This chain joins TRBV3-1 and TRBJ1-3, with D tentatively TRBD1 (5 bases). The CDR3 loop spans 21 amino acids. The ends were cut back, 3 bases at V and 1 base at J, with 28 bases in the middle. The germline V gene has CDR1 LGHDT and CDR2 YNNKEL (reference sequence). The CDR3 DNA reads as TGTGCCAGCAGCCAGAATTTTTATCTCAACCCGGACACCAGATCTGGAAACACCATATATTTT. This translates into CASSQNFYLNPDTRSGNTIYF. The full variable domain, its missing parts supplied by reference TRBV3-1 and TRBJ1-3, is DTAVSQTPKYLVTQMGNDKSIKCEQNLGHDTMYWYKQDSKKFLKIMFSYNNKELIINETVPNRFSPKSPDKAHLNLHINSLELGDSAVYFCASSQNFYLNPDTRSGNTIYFGEGSWLTVV.

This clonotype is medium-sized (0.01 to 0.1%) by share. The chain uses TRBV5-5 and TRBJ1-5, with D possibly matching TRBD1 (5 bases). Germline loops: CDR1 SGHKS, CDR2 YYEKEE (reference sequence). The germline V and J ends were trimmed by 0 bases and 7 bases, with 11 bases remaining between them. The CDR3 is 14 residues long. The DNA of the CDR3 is TGTGCCAGCAGCTTGGCCAGGGTCGAACAGCCCCAGCATTTT. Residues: CASSLARVEQPQHF. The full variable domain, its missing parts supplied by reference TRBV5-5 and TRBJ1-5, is DAGVTQSPTHLIKTRGQQVTLRCSPISGHKSVSWYQQVLGQGPQFIFQYYEKEERGRGNFPDRFSARQFPNYSSELNVNALLLGDSALYLCASSLARVEQPQHFGDGTRLSIL.

The CDR3 here is CASSLGGRELTDTQYF. DNA of the CDR3: TGTGCCAGCAGCTTAGGCGGCAGGGAGCTCACAGATACGCAGTATTTT. This chain uses TRBV7-6 with TRBJ2-3; the D call may be TRBD1 or TRBD2 (5 bases each). With 1 base removed from V and 2 bases from J, the gap between germline ends came to 13 bases. Germline V lookup: CDR1 SGHVS, CDR2 FNYEAQ. There are 16 residues in the CDR3.